This T cell receptor (beta chain) was identified during a study of CD8 T cells in ankylosing spondylitis. Study-level findings and limits: Several highly homologous variants made up a TCR beta motif, and this motif appeared characteristic of ankylosing spondylitis blood. Clones linked to disease were reported to show significant enrichment in matched ankylosing spondylitis synovial fluid. Disease-linked clones bore a CD8+ phenotype, appearing relatively rarely in peripheral blood.

This clonotype came up a few times. Its specificity is not known. The V end was cut by 4 bases, the J end by 7 bases, with 14 bases between. Germline-derived CDR1 and CDR2 are MNHEY and SVGAGI. The CDR3 has 14 amino acids. Scientists made TCR beta libraries using quantitative 5'-RACE with molecular barcodes. TCRdb reanalysed the 5' RACE reads using MiXCR and keeps one entry per CDR3 protein. The repertoire consists of approximately 550,000 distinct CDR3 sequences, with roughly 13% occurring once and the leading ten covering over 6.5%. The receptor's source is a male donor with ankylosing spondylitis. The chain is built from TRBV6-5 and TRBJ2-1; the D gene could be TRBD1 or TRBD2 (5 bases each). The material sequenced was blood, either unsorted or a sorted T cell fraction (not recorded which). Here the CDR3 reads CASSLTGALNEQFF. CDR3 in DNA: TGTGCCAGCAGTTTAACCGGGGCCTTGAATGAGCAGTTCTTC.